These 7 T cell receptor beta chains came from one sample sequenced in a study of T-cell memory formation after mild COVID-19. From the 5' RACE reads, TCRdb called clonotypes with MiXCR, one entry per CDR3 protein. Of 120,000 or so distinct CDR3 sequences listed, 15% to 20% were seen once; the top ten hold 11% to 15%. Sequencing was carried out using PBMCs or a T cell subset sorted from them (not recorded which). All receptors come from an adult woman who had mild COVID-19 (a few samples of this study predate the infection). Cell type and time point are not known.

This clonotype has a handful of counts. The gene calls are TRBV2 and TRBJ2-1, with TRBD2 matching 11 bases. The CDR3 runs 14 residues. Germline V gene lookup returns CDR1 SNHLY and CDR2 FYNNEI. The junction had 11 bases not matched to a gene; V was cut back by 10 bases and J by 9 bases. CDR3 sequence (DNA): TGTGCCACTTCGACTAGCGGGACTACTTTTGAGCAGTTCTTC. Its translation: CATSTSGTTFEQFF. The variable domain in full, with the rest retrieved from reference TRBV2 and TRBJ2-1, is EPEVTQTPSHQVTQMGQEVILRCVPISNHLYFYWYRQILGQKVEFLVSFYNNEISEKSEIFDDQFSVERPDGSNFTLKIRSTKLEDSAMYFCATSTSGTTFEQFFGPGTRLTVL.

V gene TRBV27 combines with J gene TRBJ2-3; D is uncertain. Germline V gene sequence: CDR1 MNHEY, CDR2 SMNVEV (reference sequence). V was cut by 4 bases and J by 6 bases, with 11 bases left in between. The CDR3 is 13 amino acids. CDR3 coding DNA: TGTGCCAGCAGTTCGACTCCCTCGGATACGCAGTATTTT. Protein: CASSSTPSDTQYF.

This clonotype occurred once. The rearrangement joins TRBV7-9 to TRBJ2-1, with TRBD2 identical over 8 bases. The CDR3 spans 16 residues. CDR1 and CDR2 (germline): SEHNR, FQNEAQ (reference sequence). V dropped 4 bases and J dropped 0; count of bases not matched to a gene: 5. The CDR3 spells CASSSIAGSSYNEQFF. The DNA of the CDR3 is TGTGCCAGCAGCTCAATAGCGGGGAGCTCCTACAATGAGCAGTTCTTC.

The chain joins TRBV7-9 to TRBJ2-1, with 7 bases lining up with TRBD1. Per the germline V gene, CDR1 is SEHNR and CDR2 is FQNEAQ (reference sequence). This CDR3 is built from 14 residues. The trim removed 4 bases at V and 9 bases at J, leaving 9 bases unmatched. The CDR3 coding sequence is TGTGCCAGCAGCTCCGAGGGGGCCTCGAGTGAGCAGTTCTTC. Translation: CASSSEGASSEQFF. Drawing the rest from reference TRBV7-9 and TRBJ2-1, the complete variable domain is DTGVSQNPRHKITKRGQNVTFRCDPISEHNRLYWYRQTLGQGPEFLTYFQNEAQLEKSRLLSDRFSAERPKGSFSTLEIQRTEQGDSAMYLCASSSEGASSEQFFGPGTRLTVL.

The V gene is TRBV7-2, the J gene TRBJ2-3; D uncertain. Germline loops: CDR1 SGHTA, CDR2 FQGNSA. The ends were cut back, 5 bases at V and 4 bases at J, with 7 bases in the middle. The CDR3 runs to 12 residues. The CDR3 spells CASSPYADTQYF. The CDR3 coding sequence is TGTGCCAGCAGCCCCTATGCAGATACGCAGTATTTT.

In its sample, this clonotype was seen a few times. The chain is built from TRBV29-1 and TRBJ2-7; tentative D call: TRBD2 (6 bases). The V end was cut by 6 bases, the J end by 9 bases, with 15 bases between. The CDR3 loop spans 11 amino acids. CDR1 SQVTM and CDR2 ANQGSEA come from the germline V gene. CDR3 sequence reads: CSVDTGTWQYF. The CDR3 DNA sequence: TGCAGCGTAGACACCGGGACTTGGCAGTACTTC.

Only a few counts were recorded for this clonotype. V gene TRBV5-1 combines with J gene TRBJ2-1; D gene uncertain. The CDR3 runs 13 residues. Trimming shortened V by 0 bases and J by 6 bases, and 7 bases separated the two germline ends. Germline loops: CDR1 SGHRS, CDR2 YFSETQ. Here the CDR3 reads CASSLGVANEQFF. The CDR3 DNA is TGCGCCAGCAGCTTGGGGGTGGCCAATGAGCAGTTCTTC.